This T cell receptor beta chain was recorded in a study of shared clonotypes between healthy human individuals. Generated by immunoSEQ multiplex PCR, the TCRdb table keeps only in-frame clones and is missing some. The sample records hundreds of thousands of clones, around three quarters being singletons. The CDR3 is 16 amino acids. The J segment lost 0 bases and the V segment lost 1 base, leaving 4 bases of the junction unmatched. Germline V gives CDR1 SGHRS, CDR2 YFSETQ. This clone was seen a handful of times. The clonotype comes from a woman in her 30s in good health. The sample taken for sequencing was memory CD4+ T cells sorted from blood. Stated subset: CD45RA-negative fraction. The J gene is TRBJ2-3, the V gene TRBV5-1; 8 bases line up with TRBD2. CDR3 DNA: TGCGCCAGCAGCTTGTCCAGCGGGAGTAGCACAGATACGCAGTATTTT. Protein product: CASSLSSGSSTDTQYF.